This TCR beta chain was captured by sequencing in a study of CD8 T cells in Susac syndrome. Looking at the study overall: There were roughly six sequenced Susac syndrome patients with active disease and 8 or 9 in remission. Patients with Susac syndrome were therapy-naive, on corticosteroids, or on intravenous immunoglobulin alone at blood draw.

Broader study findings: The CD4+ T cell repertoires, which came from Susac syndrome patients, showed no sign of clonal expansion.

Sequencing of TCR beta was performed on blood CD8+ T cells and on blood CD4+ T cells. The CDR3 sequence is 14 residues long. Per germline, CDR1 SNHLY and CDR2 FYNNEI. V shed 3 bases and J shed 3 bases, with 11 bases lying between them. Regarding this clonotype: No antigen is known for it.

Reverse transcription of roughly 0.5 to 1 ug RNA was carried out with random hexamers. TCRdb recomputed calls from the immunoSEQ multiplex PCR reads with MiXCR, one row per CDR3 protein. The sample records fewer than 200,000 distinct CDR3 sequences, over 75% being singletons. The sequence was collected from a human donor with Susac syndrome. The rearrangement joins TRBV2 to TRBJ1-2; D is possibly TRBD1 (6 bases). The specimen sequenced was CD4+ T cells from PBMCs. In nucleotides, the CDR3 is TGTGCCAGCAGTGACAGGGGATCTGACTATGGCTACACCTTC. It codes for CASSDRGSDYGYTF.